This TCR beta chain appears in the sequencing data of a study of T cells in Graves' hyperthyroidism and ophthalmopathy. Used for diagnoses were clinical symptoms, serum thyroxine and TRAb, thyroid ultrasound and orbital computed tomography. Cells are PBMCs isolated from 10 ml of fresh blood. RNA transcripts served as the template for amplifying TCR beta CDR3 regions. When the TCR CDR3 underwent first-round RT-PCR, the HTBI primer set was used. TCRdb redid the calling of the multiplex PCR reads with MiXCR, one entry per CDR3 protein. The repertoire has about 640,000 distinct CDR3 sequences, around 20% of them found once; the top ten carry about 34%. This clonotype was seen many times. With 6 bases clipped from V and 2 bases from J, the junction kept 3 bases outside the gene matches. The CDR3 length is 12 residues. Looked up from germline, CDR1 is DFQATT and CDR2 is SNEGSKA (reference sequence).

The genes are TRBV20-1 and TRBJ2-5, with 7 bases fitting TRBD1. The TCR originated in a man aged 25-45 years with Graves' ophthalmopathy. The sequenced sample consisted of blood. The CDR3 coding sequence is TGCAGTGCCCGGACAGGTCAAGAGACCCAGTACTTC. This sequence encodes CSARTGQETQYF.